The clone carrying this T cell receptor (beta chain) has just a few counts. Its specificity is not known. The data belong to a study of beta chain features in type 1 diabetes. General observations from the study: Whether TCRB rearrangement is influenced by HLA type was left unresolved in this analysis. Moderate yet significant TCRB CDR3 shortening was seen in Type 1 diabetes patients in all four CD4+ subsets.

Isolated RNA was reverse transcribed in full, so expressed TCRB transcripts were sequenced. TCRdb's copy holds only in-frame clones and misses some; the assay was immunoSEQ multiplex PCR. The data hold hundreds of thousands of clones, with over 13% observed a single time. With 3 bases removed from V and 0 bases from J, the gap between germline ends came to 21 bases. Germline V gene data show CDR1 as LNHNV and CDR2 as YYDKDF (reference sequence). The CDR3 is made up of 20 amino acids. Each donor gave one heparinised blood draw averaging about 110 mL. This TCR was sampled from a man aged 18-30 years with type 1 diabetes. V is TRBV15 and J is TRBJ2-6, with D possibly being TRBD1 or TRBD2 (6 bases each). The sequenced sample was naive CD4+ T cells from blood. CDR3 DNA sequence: TGTGCCACCAGCAGTCGACGGGGGCGGACGGCCCTCTCTGGGGCCAACGTCCTGACTTTC. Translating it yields CATSSRRGRTALSGANVLTF. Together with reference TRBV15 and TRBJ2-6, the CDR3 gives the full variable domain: DAMVIQNPRYQVTQFGKPVTLSCSQTLNHNVMYWYQQKSSQAPKLLFHYYDKDFNNEADTPDNFQSRRPNTSFCFLDIRSPGLGDTAMYLCATSSRRGRTALSGANVLTFGAGSRLTVL.